This TCR beta chain was sequenced in a study of CD8+CD57+ T cells in acquired aplastic anemia. Whole-study context: Sorted CD4+ and CD8+ cells yielded DNA averaging roughly 3.3 ug. Healthy donors gave around 9.9 million reads on average for CD4+ cells.

TCR beta VDJ and CDR3 were profiled, and genomic DNA was the template. TCRdb redid the calling of the reads with MiXCR, one entry per CDR3 protein. The sample lists about 180,000 distinct CDR3 sequences, about half occurring once. Trimming pared 9 bases from V and 1 base from J, leaving 18 bases between. The CDR3 length is 15 residues. In germline, CDR1 is LNHDA, CDR2 SQIVND (reference sequence). The sequencing input was sorted CD4+, CD8+, or CD8+CD57+ T cells (not recorded which) from PBMCs. The chain combines TRBV19 with TRBJ1-1; TRBD1 might be the D (5 bases). This TCR was recovered from a human donor in good health. CDR3 region: CASSQARARNTEAFF. For the CDR3, the DNA is TGTGCCAGCAGCCAAGCCAGGGCAAGGAACACTGAAGCTTTCTTT.